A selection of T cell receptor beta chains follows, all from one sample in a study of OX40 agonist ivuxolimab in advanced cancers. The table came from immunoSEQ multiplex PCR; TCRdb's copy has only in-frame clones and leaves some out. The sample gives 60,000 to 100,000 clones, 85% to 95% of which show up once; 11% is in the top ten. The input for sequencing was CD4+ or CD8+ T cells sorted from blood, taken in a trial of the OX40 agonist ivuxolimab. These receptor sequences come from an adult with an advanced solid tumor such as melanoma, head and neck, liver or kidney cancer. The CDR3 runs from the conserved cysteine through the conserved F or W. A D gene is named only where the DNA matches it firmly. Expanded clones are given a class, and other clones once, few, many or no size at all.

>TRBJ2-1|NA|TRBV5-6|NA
CASGGEGVF
TGTGCCAGCGGCGGGGAAGGGGTCTTC
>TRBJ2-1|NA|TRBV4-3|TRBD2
CASSYTSALSSYNEQFF
TGCGCCAGCAGCTATACTAGCGCCCTAAGCTCCTACAATGAGCAGTTCTTC
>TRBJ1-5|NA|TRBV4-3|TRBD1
CASSQDATGGLYQPQHF
TGCGCCAGCAGCCAAGACGCCACAGGGGGCTTATATCAGCCCCAGCATTTT
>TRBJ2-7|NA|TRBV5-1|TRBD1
CASSPGQGAYEQYF
TGCGCCAGCAGCCCTGGACAGGGTGCGTACGAGCAGTACTTC
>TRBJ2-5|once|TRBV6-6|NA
CASSFHRVSETQYF
TGTGCCAGCAGTTTCCACAGGGTTTCAGAGACCCAGTACTTC
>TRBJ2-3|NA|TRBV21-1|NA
CASSKGQGEVTDTQYF
TGTGCCAGCAGCAAGGGACAGGGGGAAGTCACAGATACGCAGTATTTT
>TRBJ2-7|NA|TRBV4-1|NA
CASSQVSTAGEQYF
TGCGCCAGCAGCCAAGTCAGTACAGCCGGGGAGCAGTACTTC
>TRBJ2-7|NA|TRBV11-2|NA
CASSLNLGAEGYEQYF
TGTGCCAGCAGCTTGAATTTGGGGGCAGAGGGCTACGAGCAGTACTTC
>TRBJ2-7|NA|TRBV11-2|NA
CASSLGGTGEQYF
TGTGCCAGCAGCTTAGGGGGGACCGGCGAGCAGTACTTC
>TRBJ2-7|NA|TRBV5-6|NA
CASSYANPPEQYF
TGTGCCAGCAGCTACGCAAACCCTCCCGAGCAGTACTTC
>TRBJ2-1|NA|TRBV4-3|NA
CASSQERGTVSGSYNEQFF
TGCGCCAGCAGCCAAGAGAGAGGGACGGTCTCGGGGTCCTACAATGAGCAGTTCTTC
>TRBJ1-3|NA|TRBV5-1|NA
CASSPPTANSGNTIYF
TGCGCCAGCAGCCCGCCGACGGCTAACTCTGGAAACACCATATATTTT
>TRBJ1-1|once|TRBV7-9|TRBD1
CASSSGQGPSEAFF
TGTGCCAGCAGCTCGGGACAGGGGCCGAGTGAAGCTTTCTTT
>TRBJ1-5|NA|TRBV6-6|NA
CASSYSHYDQPQHF
TGTGCCAGCAGTTACTCACACTACGATCAGCCCCAGCATTTT
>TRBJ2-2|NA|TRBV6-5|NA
CASSYYQGGELFF
TGTGCCAGCAGTTACTATCAGGGCGGGGAGCTGTTTTTT
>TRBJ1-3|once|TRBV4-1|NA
CASSGVTEYSGNTIYF
TGCGCCAGCAGCGGCGTGACCGAATACTCTGGAAACACCATATATTTT
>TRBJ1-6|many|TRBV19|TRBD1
CASSPGTDNSPLHF
TGTGCCAGTAGTCCAGGGACAGATAATTCACCCCTCCACTTT
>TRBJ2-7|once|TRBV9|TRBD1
CASSPIPGTGGGEQYF
TGTGCCAGCAGCCCGATCCCCGGGACAGGGGGAGGCGAGCAGTACTTC
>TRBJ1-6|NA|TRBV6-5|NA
CASSYGQGNSPLHF
TGTGCCAGCAGTTACGGGCAGGGGAATTCACCCCTCCACTTT
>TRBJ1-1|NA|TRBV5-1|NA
CASRPGLGNTEAFF
TGCGCCAGCAGGCCGGGATTGGGGAACACTGAAGCTTTCTTT
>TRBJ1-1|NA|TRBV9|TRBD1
CASSTPGQGFTEAFF
TGTGCCAGCAGCACTCCGGGACAGGGATTTACTGAAGCTTTCTTT
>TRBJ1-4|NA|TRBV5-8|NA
CASKNEKLFF
TGTGCCAGCAAAAATGAAAAACTGTTTTTT
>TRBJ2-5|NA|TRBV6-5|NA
CASTARTAQETQYF
TGTGCCAGCACCGCCAGGACTGCCCAAGAGACCCAGTACTTC
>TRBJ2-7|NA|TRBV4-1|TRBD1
CASSRHPTGGADEQYF
TGCGCCAGCAGCCGCCATCCAACAGGGGGCGCGGACGAGCAGTACTTC
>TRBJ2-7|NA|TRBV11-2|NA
CASSFGTFPYEQYF
TGTGCCAGCAGCTTTGGGACGTTTCCCTACGAGCAGTACTTC
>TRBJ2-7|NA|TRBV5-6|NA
CASSPPGKRSSYEQYF
TGTGCCAGCAGCCCACCGGGAAAGAGAAGCTCCTACGAGCAGTACTTC
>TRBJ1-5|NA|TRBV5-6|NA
CASSLGRRDNQPQHF
TGTGCCAGCAGCTTAGGGCGACGAGATAATCAGCCCCAGCATTTT
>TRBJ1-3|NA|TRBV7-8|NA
CASSLYNRQAISGNTIYF
TGTGCCAGCAGCTTATATAATCGACAGGCGATCTCTGGAAACACCATATATTTT
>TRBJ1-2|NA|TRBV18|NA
CASSPPFGDLDYGYTF
TGTGCCAGCTCACCACCGTTCGGGGACCTAGACTATGGCTACACCTTC
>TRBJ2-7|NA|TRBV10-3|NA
CAISEIARSEQYF
TGTGCCATCAGTGAAATTGCCCGCTCCGAGCAGTACTTC
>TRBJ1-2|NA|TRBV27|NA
CASSLGRTYGYTF
TGTGCCAGCAGTTTAGGCCGGACCTATGGCTACACCTTC
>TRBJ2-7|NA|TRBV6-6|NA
CASSYSDSSYEQYF
TGTGCCAGCAGTTACTCGGATAGCTCCTACGAGCAGTACTTC
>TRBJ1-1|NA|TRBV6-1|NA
CASSDSPGMNTEAFF
TGTGCCAGCAGTGATAGTCCAGGGATGAACACTGAAGCTTTCTTT
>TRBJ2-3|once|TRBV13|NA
CASSLGPGLVADTQYF
TGTGCCAGCAGCTTGGGCCCGGGACTCGTCGCAGATACGCAGTATTTT
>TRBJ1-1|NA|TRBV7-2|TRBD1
CAIFTAKDRVYTEAFF
TGTGCCATTTTTACTGCAAAGGACAGGGTGTATACTGAAGCTTTCTTT
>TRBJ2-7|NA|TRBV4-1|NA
CASSQVSGSDYEQYF
TGCGCCAGCAGCCAAGTATCAGGGTCTGACTACGAGCAGTACTTC
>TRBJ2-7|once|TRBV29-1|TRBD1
CSVEGEGQGPSAYEQYF
TGCAGCGTTGAGGGGGAGGGACAGGGACCCTCAGCCTACGAGCAGTACTTC
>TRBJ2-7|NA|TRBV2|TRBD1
CASIDRGGSYEQYF
TGTGCCAGCATCGACAGGGGGGGCTCCTACGAGCAGTACTTC
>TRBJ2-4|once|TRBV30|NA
CAWSQGRQLAKNIQYF
TGTGCCTGGAGCCAAGGGAGACAGCTAGCCAAAAACATTCAGTACTTC
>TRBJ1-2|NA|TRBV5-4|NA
CASRAPGADYGYTF
TGTGCCAGCAGGGCCCCTGGGGCGGACTATGGCTACACCTTC
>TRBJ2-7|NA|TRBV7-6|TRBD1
CASSRAAGGTGFGEQYF
TGTGCCAGCAGCCGGGCGGCTGGAGGGACAGGGTTCGGCGAGCAGTACTTC